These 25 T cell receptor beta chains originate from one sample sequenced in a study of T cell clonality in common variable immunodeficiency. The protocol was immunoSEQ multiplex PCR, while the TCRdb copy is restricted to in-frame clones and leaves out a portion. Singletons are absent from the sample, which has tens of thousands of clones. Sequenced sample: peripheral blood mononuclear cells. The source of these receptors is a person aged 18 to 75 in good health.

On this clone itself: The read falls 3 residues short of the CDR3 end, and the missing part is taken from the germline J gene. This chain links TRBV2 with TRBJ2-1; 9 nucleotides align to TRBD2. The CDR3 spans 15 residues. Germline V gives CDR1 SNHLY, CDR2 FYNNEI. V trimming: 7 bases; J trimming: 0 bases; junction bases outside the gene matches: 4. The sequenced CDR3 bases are TGTGCCAGCATCGAACTAGCGGGCTCCTACAATGAG. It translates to CASIELAGSYNE. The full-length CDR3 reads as CASIELAGSYNEQFF.

Here the CDR3 reads CASSLDREQPQHF. The CDR3 DNA, read in part, is TGTGCCAGCAGCTTGGACAGGGAACAGCCC. V is TRBV5-8 and J is TRBJ1-5; tentative D call: TRBD1 (6 bases). The read is 3 residues too short to cover the CDR3 end, so that end is filled in from the germline J gene. This CDR3 comprises 13 residues. Germline V gene sequence: CDR1 SGHTS, CDR2 YDEGEE. V lost 0 bases and J lost 7, with 8 bases in between.

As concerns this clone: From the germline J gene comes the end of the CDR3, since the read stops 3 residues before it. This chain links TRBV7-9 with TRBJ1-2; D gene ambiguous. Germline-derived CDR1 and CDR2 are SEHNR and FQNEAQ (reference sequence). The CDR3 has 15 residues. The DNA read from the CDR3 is TGTGCCAGCAGCGAAGTACTAGCGACCTACAATGAC. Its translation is CASSEVLATYND. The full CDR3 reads CASSEVLATYNDYTF.

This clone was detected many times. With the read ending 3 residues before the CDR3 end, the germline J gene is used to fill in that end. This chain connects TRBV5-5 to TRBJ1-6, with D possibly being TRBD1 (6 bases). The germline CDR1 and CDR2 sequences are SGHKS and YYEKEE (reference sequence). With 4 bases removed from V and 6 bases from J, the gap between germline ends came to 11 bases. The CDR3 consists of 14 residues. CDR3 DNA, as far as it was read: TGTGCCAGCAGCCTCGGACAGTTTAATTCACCC. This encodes CASSLGQFNSP. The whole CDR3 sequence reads CASSLGQFNSPLHF.

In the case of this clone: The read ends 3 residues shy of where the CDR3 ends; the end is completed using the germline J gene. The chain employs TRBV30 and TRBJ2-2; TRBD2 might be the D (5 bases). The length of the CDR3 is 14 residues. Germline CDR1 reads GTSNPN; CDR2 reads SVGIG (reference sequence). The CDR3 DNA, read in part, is TGTGCCTGGAGCGAAAGGGTCCGGGGAGAAAAG. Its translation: CAWSERVRGEK. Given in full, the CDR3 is CAWSERVRGEKLFF.

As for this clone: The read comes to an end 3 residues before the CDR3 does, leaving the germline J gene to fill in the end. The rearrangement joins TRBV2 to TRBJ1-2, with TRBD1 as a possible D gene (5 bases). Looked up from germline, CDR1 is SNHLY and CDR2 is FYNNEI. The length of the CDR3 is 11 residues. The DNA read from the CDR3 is TGTGCCAGCAGTCCAGGGAACGAC. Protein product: CASSPGND. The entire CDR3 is CASSPGNDYTF.

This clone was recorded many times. The CDR3 protein is CASSIEQGTNEQFF. The DNA read from the CDR3 is TGTGCCAGCAGCATAGAACAGGGGACGAATGAG. The chain couples TRBV7-8 to TRBJ2-1; 7 nucleotides align to TRBD1. The read comes to an end 3 residues before the CDR3 does, leaving the germline J gene to fill in the end. Unmatched junction bases numbered 8, after V lost 5 bases and J lost 7 bases. Germline CDR1 reads SGHVS; CDR2 reads FQNEAQ. CDR3 length equals 14 residues.

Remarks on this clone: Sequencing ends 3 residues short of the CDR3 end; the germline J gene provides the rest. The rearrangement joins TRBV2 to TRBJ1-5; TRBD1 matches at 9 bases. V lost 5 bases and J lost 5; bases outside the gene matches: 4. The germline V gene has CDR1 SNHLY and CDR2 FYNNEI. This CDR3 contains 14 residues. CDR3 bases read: TGTGCCAGCAGTAAGACAGGGGGTGATCAGCCC. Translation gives CASSKTGGDQP. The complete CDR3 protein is CASSKTGGDQPQHF.

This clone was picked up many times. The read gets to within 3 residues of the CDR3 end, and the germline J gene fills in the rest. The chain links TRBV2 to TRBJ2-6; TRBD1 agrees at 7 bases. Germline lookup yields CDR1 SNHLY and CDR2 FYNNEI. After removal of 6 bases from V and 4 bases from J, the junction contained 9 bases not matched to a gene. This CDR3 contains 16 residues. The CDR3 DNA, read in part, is TGTGCCAGCAGGGGGACAGCAGGGAGCGGGGCCAACGTC. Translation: CASRGTAGSGANV. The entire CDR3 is CASRGTAGSGANVLTF.

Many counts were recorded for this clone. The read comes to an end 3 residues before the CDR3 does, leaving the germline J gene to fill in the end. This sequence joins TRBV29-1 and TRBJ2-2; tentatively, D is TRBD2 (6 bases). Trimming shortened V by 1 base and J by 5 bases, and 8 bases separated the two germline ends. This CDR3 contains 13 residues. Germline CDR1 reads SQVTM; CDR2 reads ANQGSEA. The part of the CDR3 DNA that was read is TGCAGCGTTGAAGGACTAGAGACCGGGGAG. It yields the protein CSVEGLETGE. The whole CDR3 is CSVEGLETGELFF.

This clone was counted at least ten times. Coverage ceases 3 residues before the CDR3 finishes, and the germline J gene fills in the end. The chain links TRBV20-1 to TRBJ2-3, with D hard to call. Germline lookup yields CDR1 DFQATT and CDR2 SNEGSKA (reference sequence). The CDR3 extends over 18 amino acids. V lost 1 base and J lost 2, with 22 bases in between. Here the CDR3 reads CSARGLPFTTEATDTQYF. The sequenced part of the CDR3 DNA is TGCAGTGCTAGAGGCCTCCCCTTTACTACTGAAGCCACAGATACG.

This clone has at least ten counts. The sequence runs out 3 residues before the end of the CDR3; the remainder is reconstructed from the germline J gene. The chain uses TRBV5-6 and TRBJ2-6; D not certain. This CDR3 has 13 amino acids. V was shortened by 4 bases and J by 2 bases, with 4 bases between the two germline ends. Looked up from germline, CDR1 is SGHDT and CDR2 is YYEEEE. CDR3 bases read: TGTGCCAGCAGCCCGGCTGGGGCCAACGTC. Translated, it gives CASSPAGANV. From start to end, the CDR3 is CASSPAGANVLTF. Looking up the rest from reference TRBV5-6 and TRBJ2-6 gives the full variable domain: DAGVTQSPTHLIKTRGQQVTLRCSPKSGHDTVSWYQQALGQGPQFIFQYYEEEERQRGNFPDRFSGHQFPNYSSELNVNALLLGDSALYLCASSPAGANVLTFGAGSRLTVL.

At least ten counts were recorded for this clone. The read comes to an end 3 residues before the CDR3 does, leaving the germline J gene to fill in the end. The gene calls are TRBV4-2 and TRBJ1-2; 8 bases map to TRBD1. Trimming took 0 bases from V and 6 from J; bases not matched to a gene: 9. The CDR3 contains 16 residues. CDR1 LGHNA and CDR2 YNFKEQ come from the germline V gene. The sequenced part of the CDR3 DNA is TGTGCCAGCAGCCAAGAGAGGGGACAGGACCTCCATGGC. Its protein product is CASSQERGQDLHG. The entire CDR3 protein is CASSQERGQDLHGYTF.

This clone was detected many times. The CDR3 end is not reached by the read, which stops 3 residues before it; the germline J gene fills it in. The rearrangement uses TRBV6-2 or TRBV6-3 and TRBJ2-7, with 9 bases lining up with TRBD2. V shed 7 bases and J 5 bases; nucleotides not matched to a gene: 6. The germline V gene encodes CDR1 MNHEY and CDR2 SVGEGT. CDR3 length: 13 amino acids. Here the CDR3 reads CASTSSGSHEQYF. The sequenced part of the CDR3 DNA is TGTGCCAGCACCAGTAGCGGGAGCCACGAG.

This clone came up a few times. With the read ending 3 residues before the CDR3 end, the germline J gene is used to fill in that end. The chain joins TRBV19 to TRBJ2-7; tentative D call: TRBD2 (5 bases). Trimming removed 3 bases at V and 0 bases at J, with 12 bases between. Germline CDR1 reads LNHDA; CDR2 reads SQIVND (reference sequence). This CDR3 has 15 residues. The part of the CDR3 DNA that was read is TGTGCCAGTAGTATGGCCCGGACTGCCTCCTACGAG. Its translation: CASSMARTASYE. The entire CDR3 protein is CASSMARTASYEQYF.

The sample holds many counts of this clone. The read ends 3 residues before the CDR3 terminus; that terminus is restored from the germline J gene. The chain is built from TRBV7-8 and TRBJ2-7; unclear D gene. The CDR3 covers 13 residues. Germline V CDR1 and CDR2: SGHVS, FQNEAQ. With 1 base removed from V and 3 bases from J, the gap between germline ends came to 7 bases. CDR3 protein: CASSLEYNYEQYF. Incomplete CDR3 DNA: TGTGCCAGCAGCTTAGAGTACAACTACGAG.

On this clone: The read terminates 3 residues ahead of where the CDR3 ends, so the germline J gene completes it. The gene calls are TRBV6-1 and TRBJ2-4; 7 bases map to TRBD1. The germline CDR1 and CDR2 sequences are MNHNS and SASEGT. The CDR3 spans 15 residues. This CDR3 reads CASSESTGSYGGQYF. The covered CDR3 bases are TGTGCCAGCAGTGAATCGACAGGGTCTTATGGTGGT.

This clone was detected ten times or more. The CDR3 region is CSARTLDGYTF. Incomplete CDR3 DNA: TGCAGTGCTCGGACTCTAGATGGC. The chain couples TRBV20-1 to TRBJ1-2; no reliable D call. The read terminates 3 residues before the CDR3 end, so the remaining end is supplied by the germline J gene. The CDR3 totals 11 residues. CDR1 is DFQATT, CDR2 SNEGSKA, per germline (reference sequence). Trimming stripped 5 bases from V and 6 bases from J, with 10 bases between.

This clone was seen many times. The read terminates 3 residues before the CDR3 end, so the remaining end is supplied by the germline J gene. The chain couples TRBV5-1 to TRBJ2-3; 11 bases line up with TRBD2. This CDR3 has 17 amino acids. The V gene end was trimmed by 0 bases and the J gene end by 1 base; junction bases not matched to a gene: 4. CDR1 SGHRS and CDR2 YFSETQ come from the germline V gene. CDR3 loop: CASSLGTLAGGTDTQYF. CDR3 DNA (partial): TGCGCCAGCAGCTTGGGTACACTAGCGGGAGGCACAGATACG.

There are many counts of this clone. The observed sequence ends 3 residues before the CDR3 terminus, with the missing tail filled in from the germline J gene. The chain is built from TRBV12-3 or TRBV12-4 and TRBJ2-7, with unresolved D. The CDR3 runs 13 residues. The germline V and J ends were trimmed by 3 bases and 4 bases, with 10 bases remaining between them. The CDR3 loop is CASSLQSIYEQYF. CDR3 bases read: TGTGCCAGCAGTTTGCAATCTATTTACGAG.

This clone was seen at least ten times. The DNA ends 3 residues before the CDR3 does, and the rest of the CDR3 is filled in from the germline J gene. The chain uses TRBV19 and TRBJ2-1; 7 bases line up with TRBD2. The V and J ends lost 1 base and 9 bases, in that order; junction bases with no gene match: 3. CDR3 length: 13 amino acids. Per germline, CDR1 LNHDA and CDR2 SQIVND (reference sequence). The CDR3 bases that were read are TGTGCCAGTAGTATAGTGGGGGGGAGTGAG. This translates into CASSIVGGSE. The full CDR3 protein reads CASSIVGGSEQFF.

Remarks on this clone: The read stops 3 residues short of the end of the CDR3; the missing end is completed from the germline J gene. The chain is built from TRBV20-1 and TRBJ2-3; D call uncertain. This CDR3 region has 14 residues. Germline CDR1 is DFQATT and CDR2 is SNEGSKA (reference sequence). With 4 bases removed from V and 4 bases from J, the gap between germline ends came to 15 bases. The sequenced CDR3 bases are TGCAGTGCTATCGCGCTCGAAGCTGCAGATACG. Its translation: CSAIALEAADT. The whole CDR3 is CSAIALEAADTQYF.

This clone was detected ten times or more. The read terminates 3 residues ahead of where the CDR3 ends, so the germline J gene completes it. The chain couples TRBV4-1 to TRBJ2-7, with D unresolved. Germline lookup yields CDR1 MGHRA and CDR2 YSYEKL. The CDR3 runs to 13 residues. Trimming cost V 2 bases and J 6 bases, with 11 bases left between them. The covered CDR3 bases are TGCGCCAGCAGCCAAAGCAGCGTCTCCGAG. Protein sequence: CASSQSSVSE. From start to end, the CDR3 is CASSQSSVSEQYF.

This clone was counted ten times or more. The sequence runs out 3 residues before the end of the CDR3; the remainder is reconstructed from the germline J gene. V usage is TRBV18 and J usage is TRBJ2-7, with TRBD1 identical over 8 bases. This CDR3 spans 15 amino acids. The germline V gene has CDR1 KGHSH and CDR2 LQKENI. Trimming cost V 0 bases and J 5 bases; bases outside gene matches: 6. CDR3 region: CASSPPSGQENEQYF. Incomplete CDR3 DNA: TGTGCCAGCTCACCACCCTCGGGACAGGAAAACGAG.

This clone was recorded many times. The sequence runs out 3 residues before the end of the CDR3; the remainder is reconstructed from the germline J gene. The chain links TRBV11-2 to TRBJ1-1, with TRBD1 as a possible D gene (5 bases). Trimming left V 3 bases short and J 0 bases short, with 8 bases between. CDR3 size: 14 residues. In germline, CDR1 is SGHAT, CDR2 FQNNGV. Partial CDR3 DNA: TGTGCCAGCAGCTTCGGAGGGGTGAACACTGAA. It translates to CASSFGGVNTE. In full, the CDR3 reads CASSFGGVNTEAFF.